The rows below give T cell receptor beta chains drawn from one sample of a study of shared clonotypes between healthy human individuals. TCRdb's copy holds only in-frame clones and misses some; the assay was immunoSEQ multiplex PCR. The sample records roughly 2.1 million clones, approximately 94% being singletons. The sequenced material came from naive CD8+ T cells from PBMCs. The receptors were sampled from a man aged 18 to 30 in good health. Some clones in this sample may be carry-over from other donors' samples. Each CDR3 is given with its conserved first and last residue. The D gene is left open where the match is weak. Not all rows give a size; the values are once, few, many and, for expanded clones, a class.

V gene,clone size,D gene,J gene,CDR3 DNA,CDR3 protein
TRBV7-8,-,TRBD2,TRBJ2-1,TGTGCCAGCAGCTTAAAGGCTAGCGGGGGAGGAGGTTCGGTCTTC,CASSLKASGGGGSVF
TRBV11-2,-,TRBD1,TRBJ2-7,TGTGCCAGCAGCTCTCGGACAGGGGGCAAGTGGTACGAGCAGTACTTC,CASSSRTGGKWYEQYF
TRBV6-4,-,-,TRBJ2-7,TGTGCCAGCAGTGACACGGGGATCCCAGTTCCCTACGAGCAGTACTTC,CASSDTGIPVPYEQYF
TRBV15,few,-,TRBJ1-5,TGTGCCACCAGCCCGAAGTTTAGTCAGCCCCAGCATTTT,CATSPKFSQPQHF
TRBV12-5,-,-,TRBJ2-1,TGTGCTAGTCGGGGGATTTTAGGATCGACCTACAATGAGCAGTTCTTC,CASRGILGSTYNEQFF
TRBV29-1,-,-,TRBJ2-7,TGCAGCGTTGGGTGGTCCGGGGGCTACGAGCAGTACTTC,CSVGWSGGYEQYF
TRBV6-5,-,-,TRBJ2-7,TGTGCCAGCAGTTACTCGGCAGGGATATCCTACGAGCAGTACTTC,CASSYSAGISYEQYF
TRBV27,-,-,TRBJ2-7,TGTGCCAGCAGTTTTGGACGGAGCTACGAGCAGTACTTC,CASSFGRSYEQYF
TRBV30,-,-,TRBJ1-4,TGTGCCTGGAGTCTAGTAATGGGAGGGACCGATGAAAAACTGTTTTTT,CAWSLVMGGTDEKLFF
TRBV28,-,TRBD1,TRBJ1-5,TGTGCCAGCACCTTCCCAGGGGGTCAGCCCCAGCATTTT,CASTFPGGQPQHF
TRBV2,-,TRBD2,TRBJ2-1,TGTGCCAGCAGTGAAGGGCTAGCGGGATGGGACAATGAGCAGTTCTTC,CASSEGLAGWDNEQFF
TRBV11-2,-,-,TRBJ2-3,TGTGCCAGCAGCCAGACTAAAGCTAGCACAGATACGCAGTATTTT,CASSQTKASTDTQYF
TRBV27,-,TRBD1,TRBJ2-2,TGTGCCAGCAGTTTCCTTAGACAGGGGAACACCGGGGAGCTGTTTTTT,CASSFLRQGNTGELFF
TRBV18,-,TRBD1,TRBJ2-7,TGTGCCAGCTCACCACCCCCGGGACAGATCCACGAGCAGTACTTC,CASSPPPGQIHEQYF
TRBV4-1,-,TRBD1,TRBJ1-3,TGCGCCAGCAGCCATAAACAGGGGGCCTCGGGAAACACCATATATTTT,CASSHKQGASGNTIYF
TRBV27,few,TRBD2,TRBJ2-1,TGTGCCAGCAGTTACGGACTAGCGGAGTACAATGAGCAGTTCTTC,CASSYGLAEYNEQFF
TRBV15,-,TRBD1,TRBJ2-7,TGTGCCACCAGCAGATTCCGGGACAGGAGCTCCTACGAGCAGTACTTC,CATSRFRDRSSYEQYF
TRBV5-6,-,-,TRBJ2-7,TGTGCCAGCAGCTTGGGCAGGCGATACGAGCAGTACTTC,CASSLGRRYEQYF
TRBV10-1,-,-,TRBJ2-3,TGCGCCAGCAGTGTCGAGGGGTCAAACACAGATACGCAGTATTTT,CASSVEGSNTDTQYF
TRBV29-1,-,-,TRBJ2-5,TGCAGCGCTCAGGGTGTGGAGACCCAGTACTTC,CSAQGVETQYF
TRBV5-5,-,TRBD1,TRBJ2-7,TGTGCCAGCAGCTTGGGGGACAGAGCCTTCTACGAGCAGTACTTC,CASSLGDRAFYEQYF
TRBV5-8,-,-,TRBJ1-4,TGTGCCAGCAGCTTGGGGTTTAATGAAAAACTGTTTTTT,CASSLGFNEKLFF
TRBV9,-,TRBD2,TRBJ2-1,TGTGCCAGCAGCGTACACCTCGGGACTAGCGGGACCTCCTACAATGAGCAGTTCTTC,CASSVHLGTSGTSYNEQFF
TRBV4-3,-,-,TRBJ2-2,TGCGCCAGCAGCCAAGAATTGGGGGAAAACACCGGGGAGCTGTTTTTT,CASSQELGENTGELFF
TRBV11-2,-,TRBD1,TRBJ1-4,TGTGCCAGCAGTTCGCCCTGGGGACAGCTTAATGAAAAACTGTTTTTT,CASSSPWGQLNEKLFF
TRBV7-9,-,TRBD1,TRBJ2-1,TGTGCCAGCAGCCTGGGACAGGGCTCCTACAATGAGCAGTTCTTC,CASSLGQGSYNEQFF
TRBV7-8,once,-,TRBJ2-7,TGTGCCAGCAGCTTAGTTACAGGGACCTACGAGCAGTACTTC,CASSLVTGTYEQYF
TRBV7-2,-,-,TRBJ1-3,TGTGCCAGCAGCAACAGTGGAAACACCATATATTTT,CASSNSGNTIYF
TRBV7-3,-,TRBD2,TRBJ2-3,TGTGCCAGCAGCTCGGGACTAGCGGGAGAGCACGCACAGTATTTT,CASSSGLAGEHAQYF
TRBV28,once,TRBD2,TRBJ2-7,TGTGCCAGCAGTTTCGGGGAGGGGGAGCAGTACTTC,CASSFGEGEQYF
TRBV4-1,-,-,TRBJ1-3,TGCGCCAGCAGCCAAGCCACCAGCCAAATATATTTT,CASSQATSQIYF
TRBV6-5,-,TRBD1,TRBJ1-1,TGTGCCAGCAGAGGAGGGGGCGACACTGAAGCTTTCTTT,CASRGGGDTEAFF
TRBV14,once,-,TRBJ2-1,TGTGCCAGCAGCCACTGGGACACACAAGACTCCTACAATGAGCAGTTCTTC,CASSHWDTQDSYNEQFF
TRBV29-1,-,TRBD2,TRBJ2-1,TGCAGCGTTCAAGTGGGGGAGGGCCGGAATGAGCAGTTCTTC,CSVQVGEGRNEQFF
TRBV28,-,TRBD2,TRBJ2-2,TGTGCCAGCAGTATCCCGGGACTAGGGTACACCGGGGAGCTGTTTTTT,CASSIPGLGYTGELFF
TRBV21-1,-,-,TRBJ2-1,TGTGCCAGCAGCAAAGCAAGCGGGGAGCTCAATGAGCAGTTCTTC,CASSKASGELNEQFF
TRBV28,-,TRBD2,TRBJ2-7,TGTGCCAGCAGTTTAGGGCGGGAGGTCTCCTACGAGCAGTACTTC,CASSLGREVSYEQYF